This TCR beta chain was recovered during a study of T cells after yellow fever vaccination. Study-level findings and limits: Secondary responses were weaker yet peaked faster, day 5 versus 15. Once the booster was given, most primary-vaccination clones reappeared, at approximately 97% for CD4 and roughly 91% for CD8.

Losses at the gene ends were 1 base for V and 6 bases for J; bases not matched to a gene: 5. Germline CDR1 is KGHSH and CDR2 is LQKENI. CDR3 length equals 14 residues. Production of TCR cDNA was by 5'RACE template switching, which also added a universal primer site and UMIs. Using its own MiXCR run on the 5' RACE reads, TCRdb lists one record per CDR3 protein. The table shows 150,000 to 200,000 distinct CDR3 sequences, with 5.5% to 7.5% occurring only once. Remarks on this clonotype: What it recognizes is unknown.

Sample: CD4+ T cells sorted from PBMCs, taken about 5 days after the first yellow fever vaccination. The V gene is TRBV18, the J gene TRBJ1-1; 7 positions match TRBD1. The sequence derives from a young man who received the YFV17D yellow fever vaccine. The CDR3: CASSPQRGLAEAFF. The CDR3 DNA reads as TGTGCCAGCTCACCACAAAGGGGGCTCGCTGAAGCTTTCTTT. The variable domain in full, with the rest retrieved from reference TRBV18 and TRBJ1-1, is NAGVMQNPRHLVRRRGQEARLRCSPMKGHSHVYWYRQLPEEGLKFMVYLQKENIIDESGMPKERFSAEFPKEGPSILRIQQVVRGDSAAYFCASSPQRGLAEAFFGQGTRLTVV.